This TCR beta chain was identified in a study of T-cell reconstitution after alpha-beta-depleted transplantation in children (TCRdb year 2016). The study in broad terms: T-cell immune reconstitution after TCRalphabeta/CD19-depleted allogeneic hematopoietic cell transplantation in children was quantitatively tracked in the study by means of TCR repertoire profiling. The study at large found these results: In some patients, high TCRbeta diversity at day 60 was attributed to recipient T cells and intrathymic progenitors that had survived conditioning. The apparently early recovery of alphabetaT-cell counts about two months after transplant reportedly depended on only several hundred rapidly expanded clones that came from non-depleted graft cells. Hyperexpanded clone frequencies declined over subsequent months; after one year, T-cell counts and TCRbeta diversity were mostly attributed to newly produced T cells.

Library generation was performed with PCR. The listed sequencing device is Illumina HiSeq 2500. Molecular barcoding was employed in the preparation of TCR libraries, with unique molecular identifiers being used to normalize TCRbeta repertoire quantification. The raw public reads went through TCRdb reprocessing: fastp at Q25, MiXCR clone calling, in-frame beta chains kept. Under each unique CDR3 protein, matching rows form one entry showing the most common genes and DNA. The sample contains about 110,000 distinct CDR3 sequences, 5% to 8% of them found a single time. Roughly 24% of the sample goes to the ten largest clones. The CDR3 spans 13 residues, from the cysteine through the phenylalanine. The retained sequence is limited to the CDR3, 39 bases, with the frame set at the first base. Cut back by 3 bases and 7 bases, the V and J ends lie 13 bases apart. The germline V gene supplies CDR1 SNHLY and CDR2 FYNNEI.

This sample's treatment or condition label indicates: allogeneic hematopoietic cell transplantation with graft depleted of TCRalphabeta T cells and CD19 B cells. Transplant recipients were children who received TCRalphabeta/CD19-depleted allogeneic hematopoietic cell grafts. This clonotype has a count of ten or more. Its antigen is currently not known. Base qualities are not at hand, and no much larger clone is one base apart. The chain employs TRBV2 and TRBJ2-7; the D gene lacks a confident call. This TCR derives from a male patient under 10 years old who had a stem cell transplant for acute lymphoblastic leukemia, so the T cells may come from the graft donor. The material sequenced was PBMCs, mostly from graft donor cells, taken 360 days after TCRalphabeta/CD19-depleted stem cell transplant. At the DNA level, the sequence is TGTGCCAGCAGTGATCCCCGGGTACTTGAGCAGTACTTC. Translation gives CASSDPRVLEQYF.